This T cell receptor beta chain is from a study of blood T cell repertoires in COVID-19. The J segment lost 10 bases and the V segment lost 1 base, leaving 8 bases of the junction unmatched. The germline V gene has CDR1 SGHTA and CDR2 FQGNSA. This CDR3 has 14 residues. Assay used: immunoSEQ multiplex PCR; TCRdb lists only in-frame clones, some missing. The sample shows some 60,000 clones, 60% to 85% of them seen only once. This rearrangement joins TRBV7-2 to TRBJ1-1, with 8 bases matching TRBD1. Sequenced sample: peripheral blood. The sequence was obtained from a man between 25 and 39 years old with COVID-19, enrolled during active disease. The CDR3 DNA sequence: TGTGCCAGCAGCTTAGTTCAGGGGGCGGGTATAGCTTTCTTT. This gives the protein CASSLVQGAGIAFF.